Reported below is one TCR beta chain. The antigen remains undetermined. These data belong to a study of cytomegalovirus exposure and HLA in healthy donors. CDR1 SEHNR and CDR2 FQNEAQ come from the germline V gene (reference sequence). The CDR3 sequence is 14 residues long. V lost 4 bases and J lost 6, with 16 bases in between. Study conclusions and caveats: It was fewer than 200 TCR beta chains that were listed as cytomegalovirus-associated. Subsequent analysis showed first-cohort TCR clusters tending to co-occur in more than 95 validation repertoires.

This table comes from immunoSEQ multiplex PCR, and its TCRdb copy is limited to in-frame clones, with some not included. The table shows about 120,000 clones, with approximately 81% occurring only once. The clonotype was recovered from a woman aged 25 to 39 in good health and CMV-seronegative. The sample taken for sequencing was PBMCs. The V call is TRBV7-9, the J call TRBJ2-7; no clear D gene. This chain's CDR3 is CASSSNGPITEQYF. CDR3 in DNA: TGTGCCAGCAGCTCAAATGGCCCGATTACCGAGCAGTACTTC.